This TCR beta chain was recorded in a study of breast tumors, draining lymph nodes, adjacent tissues. General study points: Most tumor T cells seemingly derive from lymph node, then expand in tumor. Luminal-like breast cancer showed significantly higher tumor–nontumor repertoire similarity than basal-like. Tumor TCR diversity was below lymph nodes but above nontumor tissue. Tumor T cell lymph node origin was a supported hypothesis, not proven.

Axillary draining lymph nodes of breast cancer patients supplied the node samples. Each CDR3 protein is one row after TCRdb ran MiXCR on the multiplex PCR reads. The sample yields roughly 130,000 distinct CDR3 sequences, about 20% seen once. With 5 bases clipped from V and 4 bases from J, the junction kept 10 bases outside the gene matches. This CDR3 comprises 16 residues. The table lists this clonotype with many counts. The antigen remains undetermined. The chain carries TRBV12-3 or TRBV12-4 and TRBJ2-1, with 8 bases lining up with TRBD2. Material for sequencing was axillary lymph node tissue. The receptor comes from a female donor with breast cancer. Some clones in this sample may be carry-over from other donors' samples. The CDR3 bases are TGTGCCAGCAGTCCGCAAAATAGCGGGAAATACAATGAGCAGTTCTTC. Translated: CASSPQNSGKYNEQFF.